Below, 9 T cell receptor beta chains from the same sample are listed, as sequenced in a study of technical replicates of blood from a few donors. Measured with immunoSEQ multiplex PCR; TCRdb has only the in-frame clones, and not every one. This table holds roughly 80,000 clones, around 96% found once. The sequenced sample was T cells isolated from PBMCs. These receptors were taken from a human donor in good health.

This sequence joins TRBV5-1 and TRBJ2-5, with D possibly being TRBD1 (5 bases). CDR3 length: 14 amino acids. Trimming shortened V by 0 bases and J by 5 bases, and 11 bases separated the two germline ends. The germline gives CDR1 SGHRS, CDR2 YFSETQ. This CDR3 is CASSLERGGETQYF. CDR3 coding DNA: TGCGCCAGCAGCTTGGAAAGGGGCGGTGAGACCCAGTACTTC.

This chain links TRBV7-2 with TRBJ2-7, with TRBD2 as a possible D gene (5 bases). This CDR3 comprises 14 residues. Looked up from germline, CDR1 is SGHTA and CDR2 is FQGNSA. The V and J ends lost 4 bases and 3 bases respectively, with 13 bases between them. CDR3 bases: TGTGCCAGCAGCTCGGATACTAGTTTCTACGAGCAGTACTTC. This codes for CASSSDTSFYEQYF.

This clone was detected once. The chain employs TRBV27 and TRBJ1-1; tentative D call: TRBD1 (5 bases). V lost 6 bases to trimming and J lost 1 base, with 6 bases between them. This CDR3 contains 12 residues. CDR1 and CDR2 from the germline V gene are MNHEY and SMNVEV (reference sequence). CDR3 in amino acids: CASSQGNTEAFF. CDR3 nucleotide sequence: TGTGCCAGCAGCCAGGGGAACACTGAAGCTTTCTTT.

This chain uses TRBV27 with TRBJ2-2; D is undetermined. There are 16 residues in the CDR3. Germline values: CDR1 MNHEY, CDR2 SMNVEV (reference sequence). The germline V and J ends were trimmed by 3 bases and 3 bases, with 14 bases remaining between them. The CDR3 nucleotides are TGTGCCAGCAGTTTCGCGACACTGGCCCACACCGGGGAGCTGTTTTTT. As protein: CASSFATLAHTGELFF.

This chain uses TRBV5-1 with TRBJ2-5; 9 bases are a match to TRBD1. J gave up 5 bases and V 1 base, and 3 bases lay outside the gene matches. The CDR3 sequence is 14 residues long. The germline gives CDR1 SGHRS, CDR2 YFSETQ. CDR3 DNA sequence: TGCGCCAGCAGCTTGAGAGGACAGGGGGAGACCCAGTACTTC. The encoded protein is CASSLRGQGETQYF.

The chain recombines TRBV14 with TRBJ2-2; 9 bases agree with TRBD2. This CDR3 contains 17 residues. Trimming took 2 bases from V and 2 from J; bases not matched to a gene: 6. The germline CDR1 and CDR2 sequences are SGHDN and FVKESK. CDR3 DNA sequence: TGTGCCAGCAGCCAACTAGCGGGACCGCCAAACACCGGGGAGCTGTTTTTT. It specifies CASSQLAGPPNTGELFF.

The table lists this clone with a few counts. The chain links TRBV5-1 to TRBJ1-1; D perhaps matches TRBD1 (5 bases). The CDR3 spans 17 residues. CDR1 is SGHRS, CDR2 YFSETQ, per germline. Trimming took 0 bases from V and 7 from J, leaving 22 bases between them. This chain's CDR3 is CASSLEPSPGGLDEAFF. CDR3 nucleotides: TGCGCCAGCAGCTTGGAGCCATCACCCGGGGGGTTAGATGAAGCTTTCTTT.

This rearrangement joins TRBV7-9 to TRBJ1-4; possibly TRBD1 for D (6 bases). The germline V and J ends were trimmed by 5 bases and 5 bases, with 18 bases remaining between them. The CDR3 spans 16 residues. From germline, CDR1 is SEHNR and CDR2 FQNEAQ (reference sequence). Written as DNA, the CDR3 is TGTGCCAGCAGCCCCCCCAGACAGGCGCTGAATGAAAAACTGTTTTTT. It encodes CASSPPRQALNEKLFF.

This sequence joins TRBV19 and TRBJ2-3; D possibly corresponds to TRBD2 (5 bases). Looked up from germline, CDR1 is LNHDA and CDR2 is SQIVND (reference sequence). V gave up 11 bases and J gave up 5 bases, with 17 bases separating them. The CDR3 length is 13 residues. CDR3 DNA: TGTGCCGGGAAGGGAGACAAAGGAGATACGCAGTATTTT. Its protein is CAGKGDKGDTQYF.